This section outlines one T cell receptor (beta chain) sequence together with its context. This specimen comes from a study of cytomegalovirus exposure and HLA in healthy donors. The trim removed 2 bases at V and 1 base at J, leaving 5 bases unmatched. Germline V gene lookup returns CDR1 MNHNS and CDR2 SASEGT. The CDR3 runs 15 residues. The PCR used 60 Vbeta and 13 Jbeta primers. Sequencing was performed with immunoSEQ multiplex PCR; in TCRdb, only in-frame clones are kept and a portion is missing. Counted here are some 190,000 clones, around 87% occurring once; the ten biggest clones make up roughly 0.98%.

The source material was PBMCs. This receptor was obtained from a boy aged 2 to 10 in good health and CMV-seronegative. V is TRBV6-1 and J is TRBJ2-7, with 7 bases lining up with TRBD1. The chain's CDR3 is CASSEMGQRSYEQYF. For the CDR3, the DNA is TGTGCCAGCAGTGAAATGGGACAGCGATCCTACGAGCAGTACTTC.